Shown below are 19 T cell receptor beta chains from a single sample sequenced in a study of cytomegalovirus exposure and HLA in healthy donors. 60 Vbeta and 13 Jbeta primers were used in PCR. The method was immunoSEQ multiplex PCR; TCRdb's version includes in-frame clones alone and lacks a portion of them. The repertoire holds approximately 220,000 clones, over 80% seen once, with 4.5% to 7% in the top ten. Sequencing was performed on PBMCs. These receptors all come from a man aged 35-49 years in good health and CMV-seropositive.

The V gene is TRBV19, the J gene TRBJ2-3; D is perhaps TRBD2 (6 bases). The V gene lost 4 bases and the J gene lost 7 bases, with 15 bases spanning the gap. In germline, CDR1 is LNHDA, CDR2 SQIVND (reference sequence). CDR3 size: 14 residues. The CDR3 loop reads CASSTGTFLHTQYF. The CDR3 nucleotides read TGTGCCAGTAGTACCGGGACTTTTCTTCATACGCAGTATTTT.

This chain joins TRBV6-1 and TRBJ2-7; TRBD2 might be the D (5 bases). The length of the CDR3 is 14 residues. Trimming took 6 bases from V and 2 from J, leaving 14 bases between them. The germline V gene encodes CDR1 MNHNS and CDR2 SASEGT. CDR3 sequence reads: CASSPGISTYEQYF. The CDR3 DNA sequence: TGTGCCAGCAGCCCCGGGATCTCGACCTACGAGCAGTACTTC.

The chain is built from TRBV5-1 and TRBJ2-1; D might be TRBD1 (6 bases). This CDR3 is built from 13 residues. Trimming removed 5 bases from V and 4 bases from J, with 10 bases in between. Germline values: CDR1 SGHRS, CDR2 YFSETQ. The DNA of the CDR3 is TGCGCCAGCAGTTTCCAGGGGTACAATGAGCAGTTCTTC. Protein: CASSFQGYNEQFF.

The rearrangement joins TRBV19 to TRBJ1-3; 7 nucleotides agree with TRBD1. V trimming: 9 bases; J trimming: 0 bases; junction bases outside the gene matches: 14. The CDR3 runs 17 residues. Looked up from germline, CDR1 is LNHDA and CDR2 is SQIVND (reference sequence). The CDR3 spells CARPRTTGQNSGNTIYF. In DNA form, the CDR3 reads TGTGCCAGACCCCGCACGACAGGGCAAAACTCTGGAAACACCATATATTTT.

This clone occurred a few times. The chain employs TRBV10-3 and TRBJ2-1; tentatively, D is TRBD2 (5 bases). The CDR3 has 14 residues. Per the germline V gene, CDR1 is ENHRY and CDR2 is SYGVKD. V was shortened by 3 bases and J by 0 bases, with 6 bases between the two germline ends. The CDR3, as DNA: TGTGCCATCAGTGAAGGAGGCTCCTACAATGAGCAGTTCTTC. Amino acids: CAISEGGSYNEQFF.

This clone has a single count. This chain links TRBV7-9 with TRBJ2-7; TRBD1 is a possible D gene (7 bases). CDR3 size: 17 residues. The V gene's germline CDR1 is SEHNR and CDR2 FQNEAQ (reference sequence). V shed 4 bases and J shed 6 bases, with 25 bases lying between them. Here the CDR3 reads CASSSLNPTGRRGEQYF. The CDR3, as DNA: TGTGCCAGCAGCTCACTAAACCCGACAGGGCGGAGGGGCGAGCAGTACTTC. Based on the CDR3 plus reference TRBV7-9 and TRBJ2-7, the full variable domain is DTGVSQNPRHKITKRGQNVTFRCDPISEHNRLYWYRQTLGQGPEFLTYFQNEAQLEKSRLLSDRFSAERPKGSFSTLEIQRTEQGDSAMYLCASSSLNPTGRRGEQYFGPGTRLTVT.

The rearrangement uses TRBV11-2 and TRBJ1-2, with unresolved D. Germline-derived CDR1 and CDR2 are SGHAT and FQNNGV. The CDR3 length is 14 residues. Trimming cost V 1 base and J 0 bases, with 6 bases left between them. CDR3 nucleotides: TGTGCCAGCAGCTTAGGAGGCCCTAACTATGGCTACACCTTC. Translated: CASSLGGPNYGYTF.

This rearrangement joins TRBV7-2 to TRBJ1-2; TRBD1 aligns across 7 bases. The CDR3 covers 15 residues. Germline loops: CDR1 SGHTA, CDR2 FQGNSA. The junction had 10 bases not matched to a gene; V was cut back by 7 bases and J by 2 bases. The CDR3 spells CASTRDSFRNYGYTF. In nucleotides, the CDR3 is TGTGCCAGCACCCGGGACAGCTTTAGAAACTATGGCTACACCTTC. The whole variable domain, remainder taken from reference TRBV7-2 and TRBJ1-2, is GAGVSQSPSNKVTEKGKDVELRCDPISGHTALYWYRQSLGQGLEFLIYFQGNSAPDKSGLPSDRFSAERTGGSVSTLTIQRTQQEDSAVYLCASTRDSFRNYGYTFGSGTRLTVV.

The J gene is TRBJ1-1, the V gene TRBV25-1, with 8 bases aligning to TRBD1. Trimming at V came to 6 bases and at J to 11 bases, leaving 17 bases not matched to a gene. Germline assignment: CDR1 MGHDK and CDR2 SYGVNS. This CDR3 is built from 15 residues. Here the CDR3 reads CASSQLLGQGAPAFF. The DNA of the CDR3 is TGTGCCAGCAGCCAGCTATTGGGGCAGGGGGCGCCGGCTTTCTTT. Based on the CDR3 plus reference TRBV25-1 and TRBJ1-1, the full variable domain is EADIYQTPRYLVIGTGKKITLECSQTMGHDKMYWYQQDPGMELHLIHYSYGVNSTEKGDLSSESTVSRIRTEHFPLTLESARPSHTSQYLCASSQLLGQGAPAFFGQGTRLTVV.

The chain recombines TRBV27 with TRBJ1-2, with a possible D match to TRBD1 (5 bases). This CDR3 region has 14 residues. The germline V and J ends were trimmed by 5 bases and 2 bases, with 12 bases remaining between them. In germline, CDR1 is MNHEY, CDR2 SMNVEV (reference sequence). CDR3 bases: TGTGCCAGCAGTCCCCGGGGGACGAACTATGGCTACACCTTC. This encodes CASSPRGTNYGYTF.

The chain has TRBV25-1 and TRBJ1-6, with D tentatively TRBD1 (5 bases). The CDR3 has 17 amino acids. Germline CDR1 is MGHDK and CDR2 is SYGVNS. V was cut by 1 base and J by 7 bases, with 17 bases left in between. CDR3 region: CASSESTGGSENSPLHF. CDR3 nucleotide sequence: TGTGCCAGCAGTGAATCAACAGGAGGGTCAGAGAATTCACCCCTCCACTTT.

V gene TRBV5-1 combines with J gene TRBJ2-4, with D possibly matching TRBD1 (6 bases). Deletions cut 5 bases from V and 6 bases from J, with 15 bases between. CDR1 is SGHRS and CDR2 is YFSETQ in the germline V gene. The CDR3 spans 14 residues. CDR3 sequence reads: CASRLMTGSNIQYF. The DNA for the CDR3 is TGCGCCAGCAGGCTAATGACAGGATCAAACATTCAGTACTTC.

Note on this clone: The identical CDR3 is also encoded by other nucleotide sequences in the sample. This chain uses TRBV7-3 with TRBJ1-1; 7 bases match TRBD1. The CDR3 totals 12 residues. Germline V CDR1 and CDR2: SGHTA, FQGTGA. The V gene end was trimmed by 4 bases and the J gene end by 4 bases; junction bases not matched to a gene: 0. CDR3 DNA sequence: TGTGCCAGCAGCTCAGGGGGCACTGAAGCTTTCTTT. This sequence encodes CASSSGGTEAFF.

The chain has TRBV13 and TRBJ1-1; D remains unclear. CDR1 and CDR2 (germline): PRHDT, FYEKMQ (reference sequence). The CDR3 is made up of 15 amino acids. V was shortened by 0 bases and J by 1 base, with 9 bases between the two germline ends. The CDR3 nucleotides are TGTGCCAGCAGCTTAGGGGAGGGAGGGAACACTGAAGCTTTCTTT. Translating it yields CASSLGEGGNTEAFF. Using reference TRBV13 and TRBJ1-1 for the parts outside the CDR3, the full variable domain is AAGVIQSPRHLIKEKRETATLKCYPIPRHDTVYWYQQGPGQDPQFLISFYEKMQSDKGSIPDRFSAQQFSDYHSELNMSSLELGDSALYFCASSLGEGGNTEAFFGQGTRLTVV.

The CDR3 spells CASSIADSYTEAFF. CDR3 nucleotide sequence: TGTGCCAGTAGTATAGCGGACAGTTACACTGAAGCTTTCTTT. The chain couples TRBV19 to TRBJ1-1; perhaps TRBD1 as D (6 bases). V was pared by 1 base and J by 3 bases, with 9 bases between. The length of the CDR3 is 14 residues. Germline values: CDR1 LNHDA, CDR2 SQIVND (reference sequence).

The rearrangement links TRBV5-1 to TRBJ2-1, with TRBD1 matching over 8 bases. V was pared by 4 bases and J by 6 bases, with 6 bases of the junction left unmatched. CDR1 is SGHRS, CDR2 YFSETQ, per germline. The CDR3 is 14 residues long. This CDR3 reads CASSPLDRGNEQFF. The DNA of the CDR3 is TGCGCCAGCAGCCCACTCGACAGGGGCAATGAGCAGTTCTTC.

This clone was counted only a few times. V gene TRBV19 combines with J gene TRBJ1-1; TRBD1 is a possible D gene (5 bases). V dropped 7 bases and J dropped 0 bases, with 18 bases sitting between them. The CDR3 is 16 residues long. The germline V gene encodes CDR1 LNHDA and CDR2 SQIVND (reference sequence). The CDR3 nucleotides are TGTGCCAGTAATCCGATCGGCGACAGTTTGAACACTGAAGCTTTCTTT. This translates into CASNPIGDSLNTEAFF.

This clone was seen a single time. V is TRBV6-6 and J is TRBJ2-3, with 7 nucleotides matching TRBD1. The ends lost 7 bases at V and 0 bases at J; junction bases unmatched: 7. CDR3 length: 15 amino acids. Germline values: CDR1 MNHNY, CDR2 SVGAGI (reference sequence). The CDR3: CASTTGVTSTDTQYF. The CDR3 DNA reads as TGTGCCAGCACCACAGGGGTCACTAGCACAGATACGCAGTATTTT.

J is TRBJ2-7 and V is TRBV4-1; tentative D call: TRBD2 (6 bases). The CDR3 totals 15 residues. V gave up 0 bases and J gave up 2 bases, with 11 bases separating them. Germline V gene lookup returns CDR1 MGHRA and CDR2 YSYEKL. CDR3 bases: TGCGCCAGCAGCCAAGAAGTGGCGGGACCCTACGAGCAGTACGTC. The encoded protein is CASSQEVAGPYEQYV.